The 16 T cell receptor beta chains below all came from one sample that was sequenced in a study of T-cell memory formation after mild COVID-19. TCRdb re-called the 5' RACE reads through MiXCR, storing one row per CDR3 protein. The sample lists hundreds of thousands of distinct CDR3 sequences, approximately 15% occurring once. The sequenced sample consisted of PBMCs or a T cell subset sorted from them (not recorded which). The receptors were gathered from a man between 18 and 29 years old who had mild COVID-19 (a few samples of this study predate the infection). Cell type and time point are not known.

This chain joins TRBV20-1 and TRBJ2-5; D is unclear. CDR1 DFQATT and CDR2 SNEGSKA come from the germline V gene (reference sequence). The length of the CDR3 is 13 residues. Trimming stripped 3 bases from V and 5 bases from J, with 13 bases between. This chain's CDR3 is CSARGSREETQYF. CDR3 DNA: TGCAGTGCTAGGGGTAGCCGCGAGGAGACCCAGTACTTC.

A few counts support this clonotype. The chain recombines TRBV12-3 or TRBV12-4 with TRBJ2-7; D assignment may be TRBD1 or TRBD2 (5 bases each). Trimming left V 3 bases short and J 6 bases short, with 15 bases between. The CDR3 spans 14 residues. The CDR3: CASSFRDGPREQYF. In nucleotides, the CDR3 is TGTGCCAGCAGTTTTCGGGACGGGCCCCGCGAGCAGTACTTC.

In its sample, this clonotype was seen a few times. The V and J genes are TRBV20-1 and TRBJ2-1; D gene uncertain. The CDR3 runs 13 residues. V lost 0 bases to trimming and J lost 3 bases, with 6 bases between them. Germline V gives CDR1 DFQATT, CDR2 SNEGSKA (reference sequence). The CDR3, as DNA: TGCAGTGCTAGAGATTTTAGCTACAATGAGCAGTTCTTC. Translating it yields CSARDFSYNEQFF.

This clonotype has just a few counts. The DNA of the CDR3 is TGCGCCAGCAGCCAAGGACGGAGGAACACCGGGGAGCTGTTTTTT. The encoded protein is CASSQGRRNTGELFF. The J gene is TRBJ2-2, the V gene TRBV4-1; D ambiguous. CDR3 length: 15 residues. V dropped 1 base and J dropped 1 base, with 7 bases sitting between them. Germline lookup yields CDR1 MGHRA and CDR2 YSYEKL.

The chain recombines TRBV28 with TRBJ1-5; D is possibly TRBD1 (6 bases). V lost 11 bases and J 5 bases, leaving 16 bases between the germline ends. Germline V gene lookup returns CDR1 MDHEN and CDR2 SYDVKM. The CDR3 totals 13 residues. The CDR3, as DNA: TGTGCCGCCCTAACAGGGTGGCATCAGCCCCAGCATTTT. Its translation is CAALTGWHQPQHF.

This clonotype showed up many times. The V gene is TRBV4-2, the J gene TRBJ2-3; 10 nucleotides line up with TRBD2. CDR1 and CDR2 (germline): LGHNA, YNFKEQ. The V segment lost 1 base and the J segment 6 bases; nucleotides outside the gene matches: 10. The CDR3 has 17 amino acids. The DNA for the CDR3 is TGTGCCAGCAGCCAAGGAAGCGGGGGGGCCTTAGGGGATACGCAGTATTTT. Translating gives CASSQGSGGALGDTQYF.

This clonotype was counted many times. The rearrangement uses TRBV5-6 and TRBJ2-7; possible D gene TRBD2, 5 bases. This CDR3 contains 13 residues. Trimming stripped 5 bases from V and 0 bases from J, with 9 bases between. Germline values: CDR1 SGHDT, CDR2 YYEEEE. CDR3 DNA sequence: TGTGCCAGCAGTTACCGGGACTCCTACGAGCAGTACTTC. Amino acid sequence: CASSYRDSYEQYF.

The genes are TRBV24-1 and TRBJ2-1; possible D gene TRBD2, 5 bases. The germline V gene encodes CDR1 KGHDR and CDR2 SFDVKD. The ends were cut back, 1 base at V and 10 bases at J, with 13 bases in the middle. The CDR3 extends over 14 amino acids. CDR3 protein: CATSDFRLAHEQFF. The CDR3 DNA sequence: TGTGCCACCAGTGATTTCCGGCTAGCCCACGAGCAGTTCTTC.

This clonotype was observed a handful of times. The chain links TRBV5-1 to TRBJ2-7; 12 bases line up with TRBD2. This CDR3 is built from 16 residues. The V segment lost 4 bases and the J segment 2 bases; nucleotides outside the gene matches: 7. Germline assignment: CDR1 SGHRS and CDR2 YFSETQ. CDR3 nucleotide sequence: TGCGCCAGCAGCCCCAACCTAGCGGGGGGGGCCTACGAGCAGTACTTC. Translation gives CASSPNLAGGAYEQYF.

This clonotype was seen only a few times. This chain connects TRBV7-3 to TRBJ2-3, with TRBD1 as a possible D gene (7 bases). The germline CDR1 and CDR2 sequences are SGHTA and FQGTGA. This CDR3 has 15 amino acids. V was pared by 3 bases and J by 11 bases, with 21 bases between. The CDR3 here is CASSLEGTAQTKQYF. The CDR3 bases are TGTGCCAGCAGCTTGGAGGGGACAGCGCAGACTAAGCAGTATTTT.

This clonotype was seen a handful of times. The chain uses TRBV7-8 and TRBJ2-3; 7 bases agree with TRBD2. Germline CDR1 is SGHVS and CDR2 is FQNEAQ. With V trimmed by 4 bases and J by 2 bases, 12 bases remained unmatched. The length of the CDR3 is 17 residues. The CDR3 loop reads CASSSGVGAGPTDTQYF. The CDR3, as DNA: TGTGCCAGCAGCTCGGGGGTAGGAGCGGGGCCCACAGATACGCAGTATTTT.

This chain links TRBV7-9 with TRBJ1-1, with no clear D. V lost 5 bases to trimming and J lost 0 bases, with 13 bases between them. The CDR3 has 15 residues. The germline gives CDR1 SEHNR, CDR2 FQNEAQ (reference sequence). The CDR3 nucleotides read TGTGCCAGCAGCGCGATGCGGCGGATGAACACTGAAGCTTTCTTT. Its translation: CASSAMRRMNTEAFF.

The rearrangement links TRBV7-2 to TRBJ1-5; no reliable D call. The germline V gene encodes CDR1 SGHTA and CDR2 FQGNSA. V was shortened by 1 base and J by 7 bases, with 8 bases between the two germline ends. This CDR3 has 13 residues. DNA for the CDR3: TGTGCCAGCAGCTTAGACCAGTCACAGCCCCAGCATTTT. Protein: CASSLDQSQPQHF.

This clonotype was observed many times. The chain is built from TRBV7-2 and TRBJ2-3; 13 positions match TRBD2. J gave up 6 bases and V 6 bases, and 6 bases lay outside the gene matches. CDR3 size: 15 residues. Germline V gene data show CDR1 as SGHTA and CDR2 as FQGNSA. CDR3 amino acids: CASRASGLAGDTQYF. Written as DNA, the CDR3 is TGTGCCAGCAGGGCTTCGGGACTAGCGGGGGATACGCAGTATTTT.

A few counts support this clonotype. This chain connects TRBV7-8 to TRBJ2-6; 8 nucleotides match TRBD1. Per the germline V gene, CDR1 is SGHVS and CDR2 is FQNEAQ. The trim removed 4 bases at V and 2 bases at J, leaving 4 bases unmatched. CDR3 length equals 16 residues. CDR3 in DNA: TGTGCCAGCAGCTCTAGACAGGGGCCTGGGGCCAACGTCCTGACTTTC. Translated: CASSSRQGPGANVLTF. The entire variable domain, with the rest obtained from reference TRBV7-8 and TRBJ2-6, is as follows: GAGVSQSPRYKVAKRGQDVALRCDPISGHVSLFWYQQALGQGPEFLTYFQNEAQLDKSGLPSDRFFAERPEGSVSTLKIQRTQQEDSAVYLCASSSRQGPGANVLTFGAGSRLTVL.

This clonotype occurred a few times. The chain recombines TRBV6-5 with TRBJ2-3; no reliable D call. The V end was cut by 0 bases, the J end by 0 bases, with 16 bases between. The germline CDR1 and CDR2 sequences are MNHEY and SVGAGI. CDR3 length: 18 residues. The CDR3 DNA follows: TGTGCCAGCAGTTACTCCGGCTTCACTCCGACTAGCACAGATACGCAGTATTTT. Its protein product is CASSYSGFTPTSTDTQYF.